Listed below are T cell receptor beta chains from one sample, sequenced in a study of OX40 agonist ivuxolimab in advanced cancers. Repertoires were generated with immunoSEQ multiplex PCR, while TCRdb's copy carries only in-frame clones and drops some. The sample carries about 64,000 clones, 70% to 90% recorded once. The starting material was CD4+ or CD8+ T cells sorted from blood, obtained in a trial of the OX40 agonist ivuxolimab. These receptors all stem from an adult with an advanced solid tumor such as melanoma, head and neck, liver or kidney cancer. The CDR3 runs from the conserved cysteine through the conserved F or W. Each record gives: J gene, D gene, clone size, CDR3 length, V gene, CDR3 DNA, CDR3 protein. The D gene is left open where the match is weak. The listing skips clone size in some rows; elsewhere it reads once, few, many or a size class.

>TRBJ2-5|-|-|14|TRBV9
TGTGCCAGCAGCGTAGGAATGACCGGAGAGACCCAGTACTTC
CASSVGMTGETQYF
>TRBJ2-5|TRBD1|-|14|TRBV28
TGTGCCAGCAGGGGAGCCAGGGGGCAGGAGACCCAGTACTTC
CASRGARGQETQYF
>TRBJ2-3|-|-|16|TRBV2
TGTGCCAGCAGTTTTTTGGGGGGACCCGGCACAGATACGCAGTATTTT
CASSFLGGPGTDTQYF
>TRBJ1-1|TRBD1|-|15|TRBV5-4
TGTGCCAGCAGCATCGGACAGGGGGGGGGCACTGAAGCTTTCTTT
CASSIGQGGGTEAFF
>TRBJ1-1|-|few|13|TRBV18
TGTGCCAGCTCCCGGACAGAGAACACTGAAGCTTTCTTT
CASSRTENTEAFF
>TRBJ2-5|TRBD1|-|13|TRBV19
TGTGCCAGTAGACAGACAGGGGGAGAGACCCAGTACTTC
CASRQTGGETQYF
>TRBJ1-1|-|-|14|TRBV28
TGTGCCAGCAGTTTGTTTTTTCAGCGGACTGAAGCTTTCTTT
CASSLFFQRTEAFF
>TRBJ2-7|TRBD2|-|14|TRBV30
TGTGCCTGGAGTACCCCTGGGGGGGCCTACGAGCAGTACTTC
CAWSTPGGAYEQYF
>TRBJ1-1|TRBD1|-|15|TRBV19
TGTGCCAGTATGAGGGGACAGGACAGGGGATATGAAGCTTTCTTT
CASMRGQDRGYEAFF
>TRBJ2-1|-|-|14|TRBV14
TGTGCCAGCAGCCAAGGGTGGGGGGCCAATGAGCAGTTCTTC
CASSQGWGANEQFF
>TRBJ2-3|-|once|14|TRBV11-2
TGTGCCAGCAGCTTAGACAGGGGCACAGATACGCAGTATTTT
CASSLDRGTDTQYF
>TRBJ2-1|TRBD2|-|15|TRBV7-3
TGTGCCAGCAGCTTAGGACTAGCGGGGGGCTACGAGCAGTTCTTC
CASSLGLAGGYEQFF
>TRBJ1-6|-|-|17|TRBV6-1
TGTGCCAGCAGTGAAGAACCGGGCCCAATTACGGCTTCACCCCTCCACTTT
CASSEEPGPITASPLHF
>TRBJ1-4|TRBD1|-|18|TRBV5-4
TGTGCCAGCAGCCGTCCCGGGACAGGGAGCGAGGCTAATGAAAAACTGTTTTTT
CASSRPGTGSEANEKLFF
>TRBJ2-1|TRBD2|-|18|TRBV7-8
TGTGCCAGCAGTCCCGAGGGGCGGGGGGGCTATAGCTACAATGAGCAGTTCTTC
CASSPEGRGGYSYNEQFF
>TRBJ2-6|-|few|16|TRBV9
TGTGCCAGCAGCTTTCGGAGGGGGCCTGGGGCCAACGTCCTGACTTTC
CASSFRRGPGANVLTF
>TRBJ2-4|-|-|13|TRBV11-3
TGTGCCAGCAGCTTAGGCGGAGGGGACATTCAGTACTTC
CASSLGGGDIQYF
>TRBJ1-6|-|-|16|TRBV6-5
TGTGCCAGCAGTTACTCGATCAGCCAGGGTGGTCGGCCCCTCCACTTT
CASSYSISQGGRPLHF
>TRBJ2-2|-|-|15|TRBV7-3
TGTGCCAGCAGGGCACAGGGACTTTACACCGGGGAGCTGTTTTTT
CASRAQGLYTGELFF
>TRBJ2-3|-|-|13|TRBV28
TGTGCCAGCACCTTTCGTAGGGAGGATACGCAGTATTTT
CASTFRREDTQYF
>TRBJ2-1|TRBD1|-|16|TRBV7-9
TGTGCCAGCAGCTTAGCCGGGACAGGGGGCAACGATGAGCAGTTCTTC
CASSLAGTGGNDEQFF
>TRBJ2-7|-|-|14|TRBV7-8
TGTGCCAGCAGCTTAGTTGGGGTTACCTACGAGCAGTACTTC
CASSLVGVTYEQYF
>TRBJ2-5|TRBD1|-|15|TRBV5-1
TGCGCCAGCAGCTACACCGGGACAGGGAGTGAGACCCAGTACTTC
CASSYTGTGSETQYF
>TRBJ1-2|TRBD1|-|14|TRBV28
TGTGCCAGCAGTTCGGACAGGGGGTCGGACGGCTACACCTTC
CASSSDRGSDGYTF
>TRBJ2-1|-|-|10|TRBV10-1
TGCGCCAGCAGGGGCAATGAGCAGTTCTTC
CASRGNEQFF
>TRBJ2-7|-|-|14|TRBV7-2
TGTGCCAGCAGCTTTATCGGGGCAGGCCTGGAGCAGTACTTC
CASSFIGAGLEQYF
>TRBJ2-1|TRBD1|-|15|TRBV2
TGTGCCAGCACCTTGGACAGGGGTTCGTACAATGAGCAGTTCTTC
CASTLDRGSYNEQFF
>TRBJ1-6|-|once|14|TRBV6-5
TGTGCCAGCAGTTACGCAGGGAGAGGCTCACCCCTCCACTTT
CASSYAGRGSPLHF
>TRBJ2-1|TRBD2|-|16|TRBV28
TGTGCCAGCAGTTACCTGGGTAGCGGGAGAAGAAATGAGCAGTTCTTC
CASSYLGSGRRNEQFF
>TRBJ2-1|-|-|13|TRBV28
TGTGCCAGCAGTTTAAAGGGGGGCAATGAGCAGTTCTTC
CASSLKGGNEQFF